These T cell receptor beta chains were read from a single sample in a study of blood T cell repertoires in COVID-19. The assay was immunoSEQ multiplex PCR, and TCRdb's table has in-frame clones only and misses some. The sample holds fewer than 150,000 clones; approximately 77% are singletons and the top ten take around a fifth. Source material: peripheral blood. The receptor set was obtained from an elderly man with acute or convalescent COVID-19. Each CDR3 is given with its conserved first and last residue.

v_gene	j_gene	CDR3aa
TRBV5-8	TRBJ2-5	CASSGGQGSLVETQYF
TRBV11-2	TRBJ1-2	CASSLAGGQRQSYGYTF
TRBV4-2	TRBJ1-1	CASSQVGGSGGEAFF
TRBV5-4	TRBJ2-7	CASSSLRQGLGEQYF
TRBV7-2	TRBJ2-3	CASSSSGGAADTQYF
TRBV11-1	TRBJ2-3	CASSLDRGDTQYF
TRBV27	TRBJ1-5	CASSLNRAANQPQHF
TRBV28	TRBJ1-5	CASQGTGTDSNQPQHF
TRBV29-1	TRBJ2-7	CSVEGAGSEQYF
TRBV13	TRBJ2-1	CASSLAGRVPYNEQFF
TRBV7-2	TRBJ2-7	CASSARDTHYEQYF
TRBV20-1	TRBJ1-6	CSARRQGVHF
TRBV18	TRBJ2-1	CASSPYGQDYNEQFF
TRBV11-2	TRBJ1-1	CASNRPGQGDTEAFF
TRBV2	TRBJ1-2	CASSEASGYTF
TRBV5-4	TRBJ2-3	CASSRGQLSTDTQYF
TRBV2	TRBJ1-5	CASSDGPFSNQPQHF
TRBV5-4	TRBJ1-6	CASSLGGPGGSNSPLHF
TRBV5-1	TRBJ2-3	CASSSGTSTDTQYF
TRBV6-1	TRBJ1-6	CASSAFAGAGNSPLHF
TRBV10-2	TRBJ1-6	CASSEGHSSYNSPLHF
TRBV7-6	TRBJ1-2	CASSLSVQGAVRTF